The sequence of this TCR beta chain was determined in a study of human T cells and chemical hapten exposure. Study-wide results and limits: Alopecia in the donors means their immune response may deviate from healthy people's.

The time point denotes: patch test 3, about 24 weeks after DPC sensitization. As for treatment: therapeutic diphenylcyclopropenone sensitization with weekly scalp DPC. This clonotype was seen more than once but under ten times. The antigen remains undetermined. The V end was cut by 3 bases, the J end by 4 bases, with 12 bases between. The CDR3 extends over 14 amino acids. Germline V gene data show CDR1 as DFQATT and CDR2 as SNEGSKA (reference sequence). Individual cDNA molecules received unique molecular identifiers in the library. In TCRdb, the RACE reads were re-called with MiXCR into one record per CDR3 protein. The repertoire holds roughly 200,000 distinct CDR3 sequences, approximately 24% seen once, with about 2.3% in the top ten.

The sample here was whole blood, taken in connection with sensitization to the hapten diphenylcyclopropenone (DPC). This receptor was taken from a woman aged 35 to 49 with alopecia areata. Some clones in this sample may be carry-over from other donors' samples. V usage is TRBV20-1 and J usage is TRBJ2-2; D remains unclear. CDR3 sequence (DNA): TGCAGTGCTAGGCCCCGTGTAGGCACCGGGGAGCTGTTTTTT. Translating it yields CSARPRVGTGELFF.